This T cell receptor beta chain was profiled in a study of Ad26.COV2.S vaccination and SARS-CoV-2 variants. The germline gives CDR1 SGHDT, CDR2 YYEEEE. The V end lost 0 bases, the J end lost 8 bases, and 14 bases lay between the germline ends. This CDR3 has 14 amino acids. Treatment noted: 19 received Ad26.COV2.S at low or high dose, single or two shots; 5 received placebo; per-sample allocation not given. Day 63 after the first vaccine or placebo injection was the time point for sampling. Sequencing used immunoSEQ multiplex PCR; TCRdb keeps in-frame clones, though not all of them. Seen here are around 300,000 clones, about 90% observed once, and the top ten hold 5.5%.

The V call is TRBV5-6, the J call TRBJ2-5; D unresolved. The material sequenced was peripheral blood, taken in a trial of Ad26.COV2.S vaccine versus placebo. This clonotype was obtained from a person aged 18-65 years who received the Ad26.COV2.S COVID-19 vaccine or a placebo. The CDR3 bases are TGTGCCAGCAGCTTGGGGCTAGTAGGAGACACCCAGTACTTC. The encoded protein is CASSLGLVGDTQYF. The entire variable domain, with the rest obtained from reference TRBV5-6 and TRBJ2-5, is as follows: DAGVTQSPTHLIKTRGQQVTLRCSPKSGHDTVSWYQQALGQGPQFIFQYYEEEERQRGNFPDRFSGHQFPNYSSELNVNALLLGDSALYLCASSLGLVGDTQYFGPGTRLLVL.